This TCR beta chain was sequenced during a study of blood T cell repertoires in COVID-19. The germline V gene has CDR1 SNHLY and CDR2 FYNNEI. V dropped 6 bases and J dropped 7 bases, with 13 bases sitting between them. The CDR3 runs to 13 residues. Authors' data handling: Amplification of reference gene primers provided the estimated nucleated cell counts. Sequencing used immunoSEQ multiplex PCR; TCRdb keeps in-frame clones, though not all of them. V and J calls and clone size are as listed in that table; D and trimming were resolved from the DNA. The sample gives 220,000 or so clones, 85% of which show up once; roughly 2.8% is in the top ten.

The origin of this receptor is a man aged 50 to 59 who had recovered from COVID-19. The rearrangement uses TRBV2 and TRBJ2-1; TRBD2 might be the D (5 bases). Material for sequencing was peripheral blood. In DNA, the CDR3 is TGTGCCAGCAGGGTGGTGAGGGAAAATGAGCAGTTCTTC. This translates into CASRVVRENEQFF.